The present T cell receptor (beta chain) was sequenced within a study of CD8 T cells in ankylosing spondylitis. Study results and limitations: Roughly eight highly homologous variants made up a TCR beta motif that seemed to typify ankylosing spondylitis blood. In peripheral blood, disease-linked CD8+ clones occurred at relatively low frequencies. Reportedly, disease-linked clones are significantly enriched in ankylosing spondylitis patients' matched synovial fluid.

As the method for making TCR beta libraries, quantitative 5'-RACE with molecular barcodes was used. One entry per CDR3 protein, called by TCRdb with MiXCR from the 5' RACE reads. This repertoire shows roughly 250,000 distinct CDR3 sequences, less than 10% found once; its top ten account for 6.8%. This clonotype was seen repeatedly, ten times or more. Antigen: not known. CDR3 length: 18 amino acids. V was trimmed by 4 bases and J by 14 bases, leaving 30 bases between them. Germline values: CDR1 SGHVS, CDR2 FQNEAQ. The sequence was obtained from a male donor with ankylosing spondylitis or in good health (not recorded which). The rearrangement uses TRBV7-8 and TRBJ1-6; D is uncertain. The sequencing sample was made of blood, either unsorted or a sorted T cell fraction (not recorded which). The CDR3 sequence: CASSSSGGIGSPREALHF. The CDR3 region has the DNA TGTGCCAGCAGCTCGAGCGGCGGCATCGGCTCCCCTCGTGAAGCCCTCCACTTT.